This entry lists 30 T cell receptor beta chains sequenced from one sample in a study of blood T cell repertoires in COVID-19. Generated by immunoSEQ multiplex PCR, the TCRdb table keeps only in-frame clones and is missing some. Among some 200,000 clones listed, more than 80% were seen once. Source material: PBMCs or T cells enriched from blood (not recorded which). These receptors originate from a woman aged 18-29 years in a cohort exposed to, infected with or recovered from COVID-19 (not recorded which).

The chain has TRBV19 and TRBJ2-1, with D possibly matching TRBD1 (5 bases). This CDR3 spans 15 amino acids. The V and J ends lost 1 base and 8 bases respectively, with 15 bases between them. CDR1 LNHDA and CDR2 SQIVND come from the germline V gene (reference sequence). CDR3 DNA: TGTGCCAGTAGTATAGGGGGCGGCGTCAGGGATGAGCAGTTCTTC. This encodes CASSIGGGVRDEQFF. Filled out from reference TRBV19 and TRBJ2-1, the complete variable domain reads DGGITQSPKYLFRKEGQNVTLSCEQNLNHDAMYWYRQDPGQGLRLIYYSQIVNDFQKGDIAEGYSVSREKKESFPLTVTSAQKNPTAFYLCASSIGGGVRDEQFFGPGTRLTVL.

J is TRBJ2-4 and V is TRBV2; D ambiguous. CDR1 is SNHLY and CDR2 is FYNNEI in the germline V gene. V was trimmed by 7 bases and J by 2 bases, leaving 9 bases between them. This CDR3 comprises 13 residues. CDR3 region: CASNSLPKNIQYF. The CDR3 DNA follows: TGTGCCAGCAATTCCCTTCCCAAAAACATTCAGTACTTC. Filled out from reference TRBV2 and TRBJ2-4, the complete variable domain reads EPEVTQTPSHQVTQMGQEVILRCVPISNHLYFYWYRQILGQKVEFLVSFYNNEISEKSEIFDDQFSVERPDGSNFTLKIRSTKLEDSAMYFCASNSLPKNIQYFGAGTRLSVL.

V is TRBV5-6 and J is TRBJ1-3; TRBD1 might be the D (5 bases). CDR1 is SGHDT and CDR2 is YYEEEE in the germline V gene. The CDR3 runs 13 residues. The CDR3 protein is CAMHGGSGNTIYF. The DNA of the CDR3 is TGTGCTATGCACGGGGGATCAGGAAACACCATATATTTT.

The gene calls are TRBV5-1 and TRBJ1-2; D is undetermined. CDR1 is SGHRS and CDR2 is YFSETQ in the germline V gene. The V gene lost 0 bases and the J gene lost 3 bases, with 12 bases spanning the gap. CDR3 length: 15 amino acids. The CDR3 DNA follows: TGCGCCAGCAGCTTGGAGGGAGGCCGTGACTATGGCTACACCTTC. Translated, it gives CASSLEGGRDYGYTF. The variable domain in full, completed from reference TRBV5-1 and TRBJ1-2, reads KAGVTQTPRYLIKTRGQQVTLSCSPISGHRSVSWYQQTPGQGLQFLFEYFSETQRNKGNFPGRFSGRQFSNSRSEMNVSTLELGDSALYLCASSLEGGRDYGYTFGSGTRLTVV.

The V call is TRBV2, the J call TRBJ1-1, with unresolved D. Per germline, CDR1 SNHLY and CDR2 FYNNEI. Trimming took off 3 bases at V and 10 bases at J, with 12 bases between the two ends. The CDR3 is 12 residues long. The CDR3 loop is CASSERELRAFF. CDR3 coding DNA: TGTGCCAGCAGTGAGAGGGAGTTACGAGCTTTCTTT.

This clone was detected once. This chain connects TRBV9 to TRBJ2-7, with 7 bases identical to TRBD1. The CDR3 runs 12 residues. V trimming: 3 bases; J trimming: 6 bases; junction bases outside the gene matches: 3. CDR1 and CDR2 from the germline V gene are SGDLS and YYNGEE. The CDR3 here is CASSARDSEQYF. The CDR3 coding sequence is TGTGCCAGCAGCGCCCGGGACAGCGAGCAGTACTTC. The entire variable domain, with the rest obtained from reference TRBV9 and TRBJ2-7, is as follows: DSGVTQTPKHLITATGQRVTLRCSPRSGDLSVYWYQQSLDQGLQFLIQYYNGEERAKGNILERFSAQQFPDLHSELNLSSLELGDSALYFCASSARDSEQYFGPGTRLTVT.

The V call is TRBV7-2, the J call TRBJ1-2, with 7 bases that match TRBD1. The CDR3 runs 15 residues. The germline V gene has CDR1 SGHTA and CDR2 FQGNSA. Losses at the gene ends were 5 bases for V and 4 bases for J; bases not matched to a gene: 10. CDR3 loop: CASSAQQGTLYGYTF. Here the CDR3 DNA reads TGTGCCAGCAGCGCCCAACAGGGGACCCTCTATGGCTACACCTTC.

The rearrangement uses TRBV29-1 and TRBJ2-6; tentatively, D is TRBD1 (6 bases). The V gene's germline CDR1 is SQVTM and CDR2 ANQGSEA. V dropped 0 bases and J dropped 1 base, with 10 bases sitting between them. The CDR3 is made up of 16 amino acids. The CDR3 protein is CSVEDPGVSGANVLTF. The CDR3, as DNA: TGCAGCGTTGAAGATCCAGGGGTTTCTGGGGCCAACGTCCTGACTTTC.

The gene calls are TRBV29-1 and TRBJ2-7; 8 bases agree with TRBD1. The V and J ends lost 7 bases and 2 bases, in that order; junction bases with no gene match: 4. In germline, CDR1 is SQVTM, CDR2 ANQGSEA. CDR3 length: 12 amino acids. The CDR3 DNA sequence: TGCAGCGCAGGGGGCGGAACCTACGAGCAGTACTTC. It encodes CSAGGGTYEQYF.

This chain joins TRBV25-1 and TRBJ2-3; 11 bases match TRBD1. The germline V gene has CDR1 MGHDK and CDR2 SYGVNS. J gave up 3 bases and V 3 bases, and 5 bases lay outside the gene matches. The CDR3 is made up of 16 amino acids. CDR3 DNA: TGTGCCAGCAGTGAGGACAGGGGGCTGGTGACAGATACGCAGTATTTT. Protein: CASSEDRGLVTDTQYF.

The gene calls are TRBV30 and TRBJ2-3; no clear D gene. The CDR3 contains 14 residues. CDR1 is GTSNPN and CDR2 is SVGIG in the germline V gene (reference sequence). V was cut by 0 bases and J by 6 bases, with 13 bases left in between. Written as DNA, the CDR3 is TGTGCCTGGAGTGTACTCGGGTCAATGGATACGCAGTATTTT. Residues: CAWSVLGSMDTQYF.

In its sample, this clone was seen once. The chain recombines TRBV24-1 with TRBJ2-6; D possibly corresponds to TRBD1 (6 bases). V was shortened by 2 bases and J by 3 bases, with 13 bases between the two germline ends. Germline CDR1 KGHDR, CDR2 SFDVKD. The CDR3 loop spans 17 amino acids. The CDR3 coding sequence is TGTGCCACCAGTGATTGGGCAGGGGCAGGTGGGGCCAACGTCCTGACTTTC. This gives the protein CATSDWAGAGGANVLTF.

This sequence joins TRBV9 and TRBJ1-6, with 7 bases lining up with TRBD1. CDR1 and CDR2 from the germline V gene are SGDLS and YYNGEE. V shed 1 base and J 10 bases; nucleotides not matched to a gene: 14. The CDR3 runs 17 residues. The CDR3 nucleotides are TGTGCCAGCAGCGTATCACCGCAGGTGGCAGGGGGGTCACCCCTCCACTTT. Amino acid sequence: CASSVSPQVAGGSPLHF.

The CDR3 loop is CASSDGQGSNQPQHF. DNA for the CDR3: TGTGCCAGCAGTGATGGACAGGGAAGCAATCAGCCCCAGCATTTT. The rearrangement links TRBV6-6 to TRBJ1-5; 8 bases are shared with TRBD1. The CDR3 has 15 amino acids. Trimming cost V 5 bases and J 1 base; bases outside gene matches: 4. The germline gives CDR1 MNHNY, CDR2 SVGAGI (reference sequence).

V gene TRBV11-2 combines with J gene TRBJ2-7, with a weak D call TRBD2 (6 bases). CDR1 and CDR2 (germline): SGHAT, FQNNGV. Trimming took off 5 bases at V and 5 bases at J, with 19 bases between the two ends. This CDR3 region has 15 residues. The CDR3 DNA reads TGTGCCAGCAGCCCCACCCTCGCGGGATATGACGAGCAGTACTTC. Protein: CASSPTLAGYDEQYF.

This clone was seen only once. V gene TRBV6-5 combines with J gene TRBJ1-6; D is unresolved. Germline V lookup: CDR1 MNHEY, CDR2 SVGAGI. CDR3 length equals 15 residues. The V and J ends lost 6 bases and 2 bases respectively, with 11 bases between them. CDR3 DNA sequence: TGTGCCAGCAGACCATTCGGGACCTATAATTCACCCCTCCACTTT. Encoded protein: CASRPFGTYNSPLHF.

This clone came up once. The rearrangement joins TRBV10-2 to TRBJ2-3; 12 bases agree with TRBD2. Trimming cost V 11 bases and J 3 bases; bases outside gene matches: 9. The CDR3 length is 15 residues. The germline V gene has CDR1 WSHSY and CDR2 SAAADI. The CDR3 reads CAATTGLAGTDTQYF. In nucleotides, the CDR3 is TGCGCCGCCACCACTGGACTAGCGGGGACAGATACGCAGTATTTT.

The chain is built from TRBV28 and TRBJ1-4; D call uncertain. V was pared by 2 bases and J by 6 bases, with 4 bases between. Germline-derived CDR1 and CDR2 are MDHEN and SYDVKM. CDR3 size: 12 residues. In DNA form, the CDR3 reads TGTGCCAGCAGTTTAACGGATGAAAAACTGTTTTTT. It is translated as CASSLTDEKLFF.

This clone was seen a single time. V and J are TRBV28 and TRBJ1-4, with a possible D match to TRBD1 (5 bases). Germline V gene data show CDR1 as MDHEN and CDR2 as SYDVKM. V lost 7 bases to trimming and J lost 7 bases, with 13 bases between them. This CDR3 comprises 13 residues. This CDR3 is CASTDTTFEKLFF. In DNA form, the CDR3 reads TGTGCCAGCACGGACACAACCTTTGAAAAACTGTTTTTT.

This clone has just one count. J is TRBJ2-1 and V is TRBV9, with D possibly being TRBD1 (6 bases). Germline V CDR1 and CDR2: SGDLS, YYNGEE. The CDR3 consists of 18 residues. Trimming cost V 0 bases and J 0 bases, with 16 bases left between them. CDR3 sequence (DNA): TGTGCCAGCAGCGTAGGCGCAGGGGTAACCTTCTCCTACAATGAGCAGTTCTTC. Its translation is CASSVGAGVTFSYNEQFF.

The CDR3 here is CASSYVSGYTDTQYF. The CDR3 DNA sequence: TGTGCCAGCAGTTACGTTAGCGGATACACAGATACGCAGTATTTT. The V call is TRBV6-5, the J call TRBJ2-3, with D perhaps matching TRBD2 (6 bases). This CDR3 has 15 residues. V was trimmed by 2 bases and J by 2 bases, leaving 11 bases between them. CDR1 and CDR2 from the germline V gene are MNHEY and SVGAGI.

The gene calls are TRBV12-3 or TRBV12-4 and TRBJ1-2; 7 nucleotides agree with TRBD1. After removal of 4 bases from V and 8 bases from J, the junction contained 4 bases not matched to a gene. The CDR3 has 12 residues. In DNA, the CDR3 is TGTGCCAGCAGTTCCTACAGGGGAGGCTACACCTTC. Protein sequence: CASSSYRGGYTF.

The chain is built from TRBV5-5 and TRBJ2-5; 11 nucleotides agree with TRBD1. Losses at the gene ends were 2 bases for V and 6 bases for J; bases not matched to a gene: 6. Germline V gives CDR1 SGHKS, CDR2 YYEKEE (reference sequence). The CDR3 length is 15 residues. CDR3 residues: CASSFTGQGVQTQYF. The DNA of the CDR3 is TGTGCCAGCAGCTTTACGGGACAGGGGGTTCAGACCCAGTACTTC. Full variable domain (outside the CDR3, taken from reference TRBV5-5 and TRBJ2-5): DAGVTQSPTHLIKTRGQQVTLRCSPISGHKSVSWYQQVLGQGPQFIFQYYEKEERGRGNFPDRFSARQFPNYSSELNVNALLLGDSALYLCASSFTGQGVQTQYFGPGTRLLVL.

The count of this clone is one. V gene TRBV25-1 combines with J gene TRBJ2-7; D might be TRBD1 (5 bases). Germline CDR1 and CDR2: MGHDK and SYGVNS. This CDR3 is built from 14 residues. Trimming removed 2 bases from V and 4 bases from J, with 12 bases in between. As DNA, the CDR3 is TGTGCCAGCAGTGAAAGGGGCATCAGTTACGAGCAGTACTTC. It is translated as CASSERGISYEQYF.

The rearrangement uses TRBV29-1 and TRBJ2-1; 16 bases align to TRBD2. The CDR3 has 15 amino acids. After removal of 4 bases from V and 9 bases from J, the junction contained 6 bases not matched to a gene. Germline CDR1 and CDR2: SQVTM and ANQGSEA. In DNA form, the CDR3 reads TGCAGCGTTGTGGGACTAGCGGGAGGGCCGGGTGAGCAGTTCTTC. This encodes CSVVGLAGGPGEQFF.

The chain employs TRBV12-5 and TRBJ2-5; 7 bases fit TRBD2. In germline, CDR1 is LGHNT, CDR2 FRNRAP. CDR3 length equals 17 residues. J was trimmed by 1 base and V by 1 base; bases with no gene match: 9. Here the CDR3 DNA reads TGTGCTAGTGGTTTGGCTAGCGGAACCTCCCCCCAAGAGACCCAGTACTTC. Its translation: CASGLASGTSPQETQYF.

V usage is TRBV5-6 and J usage is TRBJ2-7; D ambiguous. The CDR3 loop spans 13 amino acids. Between the trimmed V and J ends, which lost 2 bases and 4 bases, there was a span of 10 bases. Germline loops: CDR1 SGHDT, CDR2 YYEEEE. In DNA, the CDR3 is TGTGCCAGCAGCTTAGCCACCCATTACGAGCAGTACTTC. It encodes CASSLATHYEQYF. Using reference TRBV5-6 and TRBJ2-7 for the parts outside the CDR3, the full variable domain is DAGVTQSPTHLIKTRGQQVTLRCSPKSGHDTVSWYQQALGQGPQFIFQYYEEEERQRGNFPDRFSGHQFPNYSSELNVNALLLGDSALYLCASSLATHYEQYFGPGTRLTVT.

This chain links TRBV27 with TRBJ1-6, with TRBD1 identical over 8 bases. Germline V gene data show CDR1 as MNHEY and CDR2 as SMNVEV (reference sequence). The CDR3 has 15 amino acids. V was clipped by 5 bases and J by 5 bases; unmatched bases: 5. CDR3 sequence reads: CASSARRGHNSPLHF. The CDR3 region has the DNA TGTGCCAGCAGTGCTCGCAGGGGGCATAATTCACCCCTCCACTTT.

V gene TRBV6-5 combines with J gene TRBJ1-6; tentative D call: TRBD1 (5 bases). CDR1 MNHEY and CDR2 SVGAGI come from the germline V gene. Trimming took 0 bases from V and 9 from J, leaving 12 bases between them. The CDR3 extends over 15 amino acids. CDR3 nucleotides: TGTGCCAGCAGTTACTCTCGGGGGTTAGGTTCACCCCTCCACTTT. It is translated as CASSYSRGLGSPLHF.

CDR3 nucleotides: TGTGCCAGCAGCTTAGCCTCGGACAGGCTCCTGAACACTGAAGCTTTCTTT. Residues: CASSLASDRLLNTEAFF. The chain links TRBV7-9 to TRBJ1-1, with 7 nucleotides matching TRBD1. J lost 0 bases, V lost 0 bases, and 7 bases had no gene match. The CDR3 is 17 residues long. CDR1 is SEHNR and CDR2 is FQNEAQ in the germline V gene (reference sequence).